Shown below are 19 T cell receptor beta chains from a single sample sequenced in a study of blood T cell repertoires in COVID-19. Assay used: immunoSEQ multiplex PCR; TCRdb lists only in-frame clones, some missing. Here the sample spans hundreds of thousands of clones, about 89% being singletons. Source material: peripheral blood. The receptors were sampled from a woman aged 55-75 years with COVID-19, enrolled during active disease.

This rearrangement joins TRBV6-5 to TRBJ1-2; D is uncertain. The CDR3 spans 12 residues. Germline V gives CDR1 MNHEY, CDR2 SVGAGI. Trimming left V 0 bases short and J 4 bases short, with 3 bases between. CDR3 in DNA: TGTGCCAGCAGTTACTCCTCCTATGGCTACACCTTC. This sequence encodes CASSYSSYGYTF.

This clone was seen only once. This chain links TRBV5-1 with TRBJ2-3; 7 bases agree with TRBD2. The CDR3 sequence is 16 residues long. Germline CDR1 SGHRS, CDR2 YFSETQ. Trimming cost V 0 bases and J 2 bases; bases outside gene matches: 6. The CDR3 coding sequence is TGCGCCAGCAGCTTGGGGGGAGGGATAACCACAGATACGCAGTATTTT. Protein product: CASSLGGGITTDTQYF.

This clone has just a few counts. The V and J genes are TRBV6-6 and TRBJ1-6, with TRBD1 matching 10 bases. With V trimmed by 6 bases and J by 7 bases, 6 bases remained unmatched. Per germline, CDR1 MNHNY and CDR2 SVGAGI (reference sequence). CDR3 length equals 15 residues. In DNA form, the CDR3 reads TGTGCCAGCAGAGTTGGGGACAGGGGCAATTCACCCCTCCACTTT. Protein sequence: CASRVGDRGNSPLHF.

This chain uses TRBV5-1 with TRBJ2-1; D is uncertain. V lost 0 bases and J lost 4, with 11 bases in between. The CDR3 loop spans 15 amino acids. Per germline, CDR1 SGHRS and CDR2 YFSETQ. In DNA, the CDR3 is TGCGCCAGCAGCTTGGCGAGCAGAGGATACAATGAGCAGTTCTTC. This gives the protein CASSLASRGYNEQFF.

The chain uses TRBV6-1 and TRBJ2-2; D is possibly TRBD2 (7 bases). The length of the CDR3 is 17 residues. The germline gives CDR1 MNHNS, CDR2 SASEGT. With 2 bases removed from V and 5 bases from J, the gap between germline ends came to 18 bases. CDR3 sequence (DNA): TGTGCCAGCAGTGAACGGGACCCAAGGGGGGGGACCGGGGAGCTGTTTTTT. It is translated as CASSERDPRGGTGELFF.

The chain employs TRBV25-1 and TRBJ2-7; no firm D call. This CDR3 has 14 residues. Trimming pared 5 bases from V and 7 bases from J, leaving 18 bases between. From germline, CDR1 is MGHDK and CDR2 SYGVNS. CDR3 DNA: TGTGCCAGCAGTCCCGAAGGTCGTCGCGGTGAGCAGTACTTC. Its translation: CASSPEGRRGEQYF.

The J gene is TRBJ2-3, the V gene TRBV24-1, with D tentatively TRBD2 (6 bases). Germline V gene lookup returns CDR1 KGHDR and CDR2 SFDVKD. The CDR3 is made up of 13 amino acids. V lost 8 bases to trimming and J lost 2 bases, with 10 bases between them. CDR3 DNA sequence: TGTGCCACCATGGAGGGAGTCACAGATACGCAGTATTTT. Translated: CATMEGVTDTQYF.

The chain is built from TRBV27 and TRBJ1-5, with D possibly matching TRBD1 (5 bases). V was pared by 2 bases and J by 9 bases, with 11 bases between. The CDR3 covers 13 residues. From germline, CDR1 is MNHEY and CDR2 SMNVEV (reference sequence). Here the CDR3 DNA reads TGTGCCAGCAGTTTAGGCATCGGGGGGCCCCAGCATTTT. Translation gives CASSLGIGGPQHF.

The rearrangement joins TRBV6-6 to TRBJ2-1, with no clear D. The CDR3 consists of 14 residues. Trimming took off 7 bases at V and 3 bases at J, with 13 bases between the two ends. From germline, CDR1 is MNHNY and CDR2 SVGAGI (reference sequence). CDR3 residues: CASKNGGDYNEQFF. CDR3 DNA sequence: TGTGCCAGCAAAAACGGCGGAGACTACAATGAGCAGTTCTTC.

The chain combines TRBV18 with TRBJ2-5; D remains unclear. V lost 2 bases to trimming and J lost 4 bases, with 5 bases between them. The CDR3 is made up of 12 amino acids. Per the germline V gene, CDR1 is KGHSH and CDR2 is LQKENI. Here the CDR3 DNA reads TGTGCCAGCTCACCAGGCTCAGAGACCCAGTACTTC. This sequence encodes CASSPGSETQYF.

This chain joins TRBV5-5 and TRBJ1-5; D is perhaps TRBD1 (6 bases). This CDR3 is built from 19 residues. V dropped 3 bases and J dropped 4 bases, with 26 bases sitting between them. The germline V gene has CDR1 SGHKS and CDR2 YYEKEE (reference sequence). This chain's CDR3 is CASSSIWGGQFSSNQPQHF. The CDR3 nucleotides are TGTGCCAGCAGCTCTATTTGGGGCGGACAGTTCTCATCAAATCAGCCCCAGCATTTT. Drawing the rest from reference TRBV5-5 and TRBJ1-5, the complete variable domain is DAGVTQSPTHLIKTRGQQVTLRCSPISGHKSVSWYQQVLGQGPQFIFQYYEKEERGRGNFPDRFSARQFPNYSSELNVNALLLGDSALYLCASSSIWGGQFSSNQPQHFGDGTRLSIL.

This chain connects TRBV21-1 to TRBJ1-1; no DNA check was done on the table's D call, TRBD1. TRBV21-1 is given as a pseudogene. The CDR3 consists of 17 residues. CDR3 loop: CASSLKGVHLDNTEAFF. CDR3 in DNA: TGTGCCAGCAGCCTAAAAGGGGTACACCTAGACAACACTGAAGCTTTCTTT.

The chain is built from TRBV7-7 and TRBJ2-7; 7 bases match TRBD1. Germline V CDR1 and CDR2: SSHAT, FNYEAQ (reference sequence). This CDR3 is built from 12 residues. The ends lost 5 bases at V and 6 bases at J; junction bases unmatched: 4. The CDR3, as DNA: TGTGCCAGCAGCAGACCAGGGGGCGAGCAGTACTTC. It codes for CASSRPGGEQYF.

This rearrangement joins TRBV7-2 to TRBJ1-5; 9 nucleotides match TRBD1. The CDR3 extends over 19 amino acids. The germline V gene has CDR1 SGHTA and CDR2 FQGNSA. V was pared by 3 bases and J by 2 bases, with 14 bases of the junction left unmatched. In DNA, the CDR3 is TGTGCCAGCAGCTTGCTTCCGGGACAGGGTCTTTTAGGCAATCAGCCCCAGCATTTT. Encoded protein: CASSLLPGQGLLGNQPQHF.

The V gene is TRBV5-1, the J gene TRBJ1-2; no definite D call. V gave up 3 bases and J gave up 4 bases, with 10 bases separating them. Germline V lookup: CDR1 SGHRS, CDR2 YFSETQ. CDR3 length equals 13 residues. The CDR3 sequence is CASSSMGAYGYTF. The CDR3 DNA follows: TGCGCCAGCAGCTCCATGGGAGCCTATGGCTACACCTTC. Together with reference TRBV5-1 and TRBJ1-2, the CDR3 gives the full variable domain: KAGVTQTPRYLIKTRGQQVTLSCSPISGHRSVSWYQQTPGQGLQFLFEYFSETQRNKGNFPGRFSGRQFSNSRSEMNVSTLELGDSALYLCASSSMGAYGYTFGSGTRLTVV.

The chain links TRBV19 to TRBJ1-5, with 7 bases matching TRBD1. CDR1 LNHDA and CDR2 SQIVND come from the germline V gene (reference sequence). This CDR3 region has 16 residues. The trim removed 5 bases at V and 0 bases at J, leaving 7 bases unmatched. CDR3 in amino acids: CASSLQGQLSNQPQHF. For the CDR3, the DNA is TGTGCCAGTAGTCTACAGGGACAGCTTAGCAATCAGCCCCAGCATTTT.

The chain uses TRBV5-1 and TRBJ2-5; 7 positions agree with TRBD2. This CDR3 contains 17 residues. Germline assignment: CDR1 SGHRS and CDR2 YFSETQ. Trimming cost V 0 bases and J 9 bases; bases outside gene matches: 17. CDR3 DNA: TGCGCCAGCAGCTTGGCCGGCAGGTCTAGCGGCCTTTGGGCCCAGTACTTC. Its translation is CASSLAGRSSGLWAQYF.

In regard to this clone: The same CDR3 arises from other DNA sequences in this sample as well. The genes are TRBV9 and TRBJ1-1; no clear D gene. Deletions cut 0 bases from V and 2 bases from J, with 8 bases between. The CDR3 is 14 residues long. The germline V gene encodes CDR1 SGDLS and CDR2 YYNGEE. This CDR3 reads CASSVAGGNTEAFF. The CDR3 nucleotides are TGTGCCAGCAGCGTAGCGGGTGGAAACACTGAAGCTTTCTTT.

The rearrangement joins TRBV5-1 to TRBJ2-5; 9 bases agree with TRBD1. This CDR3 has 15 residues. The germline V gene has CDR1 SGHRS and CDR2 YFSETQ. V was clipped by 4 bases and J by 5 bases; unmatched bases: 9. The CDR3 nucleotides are TGCGCCAGCAGCCCCCGGACAGGGGAGGAGGAGACCCAGTACTTC. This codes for CASSPRTGEEETQYF.